This T cell receptor (beta chain) was retrieved from a study of OX40 agonist ivuxolimab in advanced cancers. V shed 3 bases and J shed 9 bases, with 10 bases lying between them. Germline V gives CDR1 SGDLS, CDR2 YYNGEE. The CDR3 totals 13 residues. Autoimmune disease history or systemic immunosuppression disqualified patients. The table came from immunoSEQ multiplex PCR; TCRdb's copy has only in-frame clones and leaves some out. Among about 77,000 clones listed, over 75% were seen once. J is TRBJ1-6 and V is TRBV9; no clear D. This material consisted of CD4+ or CD8+ T cells sorted from blood, taken in a trial of the OX40 agonist ivuxolimab. The receptor was derived from an adult with an advanced solid tumor such as melanoma, head and neck, liver or kidney cancer. The DNA of the CDR3 is TGTGCCAGCAGCGAGGACTTGGGTTCACCCCTCCACTTT. Protein product: CASSEDLGSPLHF.